Given below is one T cell receptor beta chain in context. These data are taken from a study of blood T cell repertoires in COVID-19. Study at large: Sources were T cells, B-cell-depleted T cells, or PBMCs; the material itself was cDNA or gDNA.

Authors' analysis steps: By means of reference gene primer amplification, nucleated cell counts were estimated. Using immunoSEQ multiplex PCR, the repertoire was profiled, and TCRdb retains in-frame clones only, with some absent. V and J calls and clone size are those listed in that table; D and trimming were worked out from the DNA. The data show about 300,000 clones, roughly 86% seen once. The CDR3 contains 13 residues. Looked up from germline, CDR1 is LNHDA and CDR2 is SQIVND (reference sequence). The V segment lost 5 bases and the J segment 8 bases; nucleotides outside the gene matches: 4. The receptor comes from a woman in her 30s with COVID-19, enrolled during active disease. Sequenced: peripheral blood. The chain is built from TRBV19 and TRBJ1-4; 8 nucleotides align to TRBD1. The chain's CDR3 is CASSFDRGEKLFF. CDR3 coding DNA: TGTGCCAGTAGTTTTGACAGGGGAGAAAAACTGTTTTTT. The variable domain in full, with the rest retrieved from reference TRBV19 and TRBJ1-4, is DGGITQSPKYLFRKEGQNVTLSCEQNLNHDAMYWYRQDPGQGLRLIYYSQIVNDFQKGDIAEGYSVSREKKESFPLTVTSAQKNPTAFYLCASSFDRGEKLFFGSGTQLSVL.